A selection of T cell receptor beta chains follows, all from one sample in a study of blood T cell repertoires in COVID-19. Using immunoSEQ multiplex PCR, the repertoire was profiled, and TCRdb retains in-frame clones only, with some absent. The sample lists 350,000 or so clones, about 86% seen once, with around 3% in the top ten. Sequencing was carried out using peripheral blood. Receptors were obtained from a man aged 25 to 40 with active or convalescent COVID-19. Both conserved end residues are part of each CDR3. The D gene is left open where the match is weak. Clone size is given for some rows only: seen once, a few or many times, or a class if the clone is expanded.

j_gene,v_gene,abundance,d_gene,CDR3nt,CDR3aa
TRBJ1-6,TRBV6-6,NA,NA,TGTGCCAGCAACCCGAGGGTGAACGCCTATAATTCACCCCTCCACTTT,CASNPRVNAYNSPLHF
TRBJ2-1,TRBV21-1,NA,NA,TGTGCCAGCAGCAAGGGACTTGACTCCTACAATGAGCAGTTCTTC,CASSKGLDSYNEQFF
TRBJ1-3,TRBV29-1,NA,NA,TGCAGCGTTGAACCAGGGGCCGGAGACACCATATATTTT,CSVEPGAGDTIYF
TRBJ2-7,TRBV5-8,NA,TRBD2,TGTGCCAGCAGCTCGGGACTAGCGGGAAACTACGAGCAGTACTTC,CASSSGLAGNYEQYF
TRBJ2-7,TRBV27,NA,TRBD1,TGTGCCAGCAGACCACCGACAGGGGTTCGCGAGCAGTACTTC,CASRPPTGVREQYF
TRBJ1-1,TRBV12-2,once,NA,TGTGCAAGTCGCTTAAGGGGGGGGCACACTGAAGCTTTCTTT,CASRLRGGHTEAFF
TRBJ2-5,TRBV9,NA,NA,TGTGCCAGCAGCTTCCGAGGGGGAGAGACCCAGTACTTC,CASSFRGGETQYF
TRBJ1-5,TRBV4-2,once,NA,TGTGCCAGCAGCCAAGGACAGTCAAATCAGCCCCAGCATTTT,CASSQGQSNQPQHF
TRBJ2-5,TRBV7-8,NA,TRBD2,TGTGCCAGCAGCCTCCGGGGAGGGAGGGAGACCCAGTACTTC,CASSLRGGRETQYF
TRBJ2-3,TRBV11-2,NA,TRBD2,TGTGCCAGCAGCTTAATGGGACTAGCGATTTCTAGCACAGATACGCAGTATTTT,CASSLMGLAISSTDTQYF
TRBJ1-1,TRBV5-1,NA,NA,TGCGCCAGCAGCTTGGGTGACCCGTCGAGGACTGAAGCTTTCTTT,CASSLGDPSRTEAFF
TRBJ1-6,TRBV11-3,once,TRBD1,TGTGCCAGCAGCTCCTATTGGGACAGGGATACGCATCGCCGAAATTCACCCCTCCACTTT,CASSSYWDRDTHRRNSPLHF
TRBJ2-2,TRBV10-3,NA,NA,TGTGCCATCAGCTTAGCGGAGACGAACACCGGGGAGCTGTTTTTT,CAISLAETNTGELFF
TRBJ1-6,TRBV7-8,NA,NA,TGTGCCAGCAGCTTAAAAAGCTACCTCCACTTT,CASSLKSYLHF
TRBJ1-2,TRBV6-5,NA,TRBD1,TGTGCCAGCAGTTACAAGGGGGCTAGCGGCTACACCTTC,CASSYKGASGYTF
TRBJ1-2,TRBV30,few,NA,TGTGCCTGGAGCGCTGGGACATTTAACTATGGCTACACCTTC,CAWSAGTFNYGYTF
TRBJ1-2,TRBV4-2,once,TRBD1,TGTGCCAGCAGCCAAGATACAACAGGGGTGAACTATGGCTACACCTTC,CASSQDTTGVNYGYTF
TRBJ1-3,TRBV7-2,NA,NA,TGTGCCAGCAGCTTAGTGTCAACTCCTTACACCATATATTTT,CASSLVSTPYTIYF
TRBJ1-6,TRBV4-1,few,NA,TGCGCCAGCAGCCAAGGAGTTTTTGTTAATTCACCCCTCCACTTT,CASSQGVFVNSPLHF
TRBJ2-7,TRBV2,NA,NA,TGTGCCAGCAGTTCCAGGGGCGACTCCTACGAGCAGTACTTC,CASSSRGDSYEQYF
TRBJ2-5,TRBV4-1,NA,NA,TGCGCCAGCAGCCAAGCGAGGGAAGAGACCCAGTACTTC,CASSQAREETQYF
TRBJ1-1,TRBV9,few,TRBD1,TGTGCCAGCAGCATCCAGGGGGACACTGAAGCTTTCTTT,CASSIQGDTEAFF
TRBJ2-7,TRBV19,NA,TRBD1,TGTGCCAGCATGCGGACAGGGGTTCCTTACGAGCAGTACTTC,CASMRTGVPYEQYF
TRBJ2-3,TRBV19,NA,TRBD1,TGTGCCACCGGGACAGGAGGTGGGATCGATACGCAGTATTTT,CATGTGGGIDTQYF
TRBJ1-2,TRBV12-3/TRBV12-4,NA,NA,TGTGCCAGCAGTTGGAGGACTAACTATGGCTACACCTTC,CASSWRTNYGYTF
TRBJ2-7,TRBV5-1,NA,TRBD1,TGCGCCAGCAGCTTGAGGACAGGGGGTTACGAGCAGTACTTC,CASSLRTGGYEQYF
TRBJ2-2,TRBV24-1,NA,TRBD2,TGTGCCACCAGTGATCCGGGGCTAGCGGGGGGAAATACCGGGGAGCTGTTTTTT,CATSDPGLAGGNTGELFF
TRBJ2-7,TRBV30,NA,NA,TGTGCCTGGAGTGCTCGAGGGTGGGTCTTGGACTTC,CAWSARGWVLDF
TRBJ1-2,TRBV13,few,NA,TGTGCCAGCAGCTCCCTAACCATCGCTAACTATGGCTACACCTTC,CASSSLTIANYGYTF
TRBJ1-5,TRBV28,NA,TRBD1,TGTGCCAGCAGTTTATGGGTGGGACAGGGGGGGAATCAGCCCCAGCATTTT,CASSLWVGQGGNQPQHF
TRBJ1-1,TRBV5-1,NA,NA,TGCGCCAGCAGCTTGGGGAGGGCCGCTGGACTTGAAGCTTTCTTT,CASSLGRAAGLEAFF
TRBJ1-3,TRBV30,NA,NA,TGTGCCTGGAGTGTAAGACACTCTGGAAACACCATATATTTT,CAWSVRHSGNTIYF
TRBJ1-3,TRBV7-6,NA,NA,TGTGCCAGCAGCTTGCTCCTGTCAGGTGTCTCTGGAAACACCATATATTTT,CASSLLLSGVSGNTIYF
TRBJ1-2,TRBV6-6,NA,TRBD1,TGTGCCAGCAGCCTCCCTGGAAGGGGGCGGAACTATGGCTACACCTTC,CASSLPGRGRNYGYTF
TRBJ1-3,TRBV5-1,NA,NA,TGCGCCAGCAGCTTGGTGGCAGCTGGAAACACCATATATTTT,CASSLVAAGNTIYF
TRBJ2-1,TRBV3-1/TRBV3-2,NA,NA,TGTGCCAGCAGTCCTACAGGGAGCTCCTACAATGAGCAGTTCTTC,CASSPTGSSYNEQFF
TRBJ2-4,TRBV3-1/TRBV3-2,NA,TRBD2,TGTGCCAGCAGCCAAGATAGGTCTAGCGGGTTGGCCAAAAACATTCAGTACTTC,CASSQDRSSGLAKNIQYF
TRBJ1-5,TRBV4-1,NA,NA,TGCGCCAGCAGCCAAGAGATGGCCGACTATAGCAATCAGCCCCAGCATTTT,CASSQEMADYSNQPQHF